The rows below give T cell receptor beta chains drawn from one sample of a study of blood T cell repertoires in COVID-19. Using immunoSEQ multiplex PCR, the repertoire was profiled, and TCRdb retains in-frame clones only, with some absent. The repertoire holds about 140,000 clones, with roughly 80% as singletons. Source material: peripheral blood. These receptor sequences come from a man aged 50-60 years with acute or convalescent COVID-19. CDR3s include the opening cysteine and the closing phenylalanine or tryptophan. The order of the fields is V gene, D gene, clone size, J gene, CDR3 length, CDR3 protein, CDR3 DNA. D genes are given only for firm matches. The size entry is marked missing in some rows and otherwise reads once, few, many or a size class.

TRBV2	NA	NA	TRBJ1-5	14	CASSPQGHDQPQHF	TGTGCCAGCAGCCCACAGGGTCACGATCAGCCCCAGCATTTT
TRBV3-1/TRBV3-2	NA	NA	TRBJ2-1	17	CASSPSWGGGDYNEQFF	TGTGCCAGCAGCCCGAGTTGGGGTGGGGGCGACTACAATGAGCAGTTCTTC
TRBV18	NA	NA	TRBJ2-5	14	CASSPRGVVETQYF	TGTGCCAGCTCACCCCGCGGGGTTGTGGAGACCCAGTACTTC
TRBV3-1/TRBV3-2	NA	NA	TRBJ1-1	14	CASSQGPGLTEAFF	TGTGCCAGCAGCCAAGGTCCAGGGTTGACTGAAGCTTTCTTT
TRBV9	NA	once	TRBJ1-1	13	CASSGDKNTEAFF	TGTGCCAGCAGCGGTGACAAGAACACTGAAGCTTTCTTT
TRBV11-1	NA	few	TRBJ2-5	13	CASSLILQETQYF	TGTGCCAGCAGCTTAATCCTACAAGAGACCCAGTACTTC
TRBV2	TRBD1	NA	TRBJ1-1	14	CASSPQGVNTEAFF	TGTGCCAGCAGCCCGCAGGGGGTGAACACTGAAGCTTTCTTT
TRBV9	TRBD1	NA	TRBJ2-2	16	CASSERDRVDTGELFF	TGTGCCAGCTCGGAACGGGACAGGGTCGACACCGGGGAGCTGTTTTTT
TRBV7-2	TRBD2	once	TRBJ2-5	14	CASRQGLAGETQYF	TGTGCCAGCAGACAGGGACTAGCCGGGGAGACCCAGTACTTC
TRBV6-5	NA	NA	TRBJ1-2	13	CASSYDRNYGYTF	TGTGCCAGCAGTTACGACAGAAACTATGGCTACACCTTC
TRBV2	NA	NA	TRBJ1-6	16	CASSEASADNNSPLHF	TGTGCCAGCAGTGAAGCGTCCGCAGACAATAATTCACCCCTCCACTTT
TRBV4-1	NA	NA	TRBJ1-1	14	CASSQPGVNTEAFF	TGCGCCAGCAGCCAGCCCGGGGTTAACACTGAAGCTTTCTTT
TRBV18	NA	once	TRBJ2-1	16	CASSPNSGFSYNEQFF	TGTGCCAGCTCACCAAACAGCGGTTTTTCCTACAATGAGCAGTTCTTC
TRBV2	NA	NA	TRBJ1-5	13	CASRRTGNQPQHF	TGTGCCAGCAGAAGGACGGGGAATCAGCCCCAGCATTTT
TRBV28	TRBD1	NA	TRBJ1-2	16	CASSDIRDRDPYGYTF	TGTGCCAGCAGTGACATCCGGGACAGGGACCCCTATGGCTACACCTTC
TRBV3-1/TRBV3-2	NA	once	TRBJ2-2	14	CASSQTSSTGELFF	TGTGCCAGCAGCCAAACTAGTTCGACCGGGGAGCTGTTTTTT
TRBV2	NA	NA	TRBJ2-1	15	CASSLQGSSYNEQFF	TGTGCCAGCAGTCTACAGGGTAGCTCCTACAATGAGCAGTTCTTC
TRBV12-5	NA	NA	TRBJ1-2	12	CASGGEVYGYTF	TGTGCTAGTGGCGGGGAAGTCTATGGCTACACCTTC
TRBV10-2	TRBD2	NA	TRBJ2-1	15	CASSEPAGGYNEQFF	TGCGCCAGCAGTGAACCAGCGGGGGGTTACAATGAGCAGTTCTTC
TRBV4-2	NA	few	TRBJ1-2	16	CASSQDLGAGDYGYTF	TGTGCCAGCAGCCAAGATTTGGGGGCGGGGGACTATGGCTACACCTTC
TRBV9	TRBD1	few	TRBJ2-7	14	CASSQRTGPYEQYF	TGTGCCAGCAGCCAACGGACAGGGCCGTACGAGCAGTACTTC
TRBV19	TRBD2	NA	TRBJ2-1	14	CASSRLAGLWEQFF	TGTGCCAGTAGTAGGCTAGCGGGACTCTGGGAGCAGTTCTTC
TRBV29-1	NA	NA	TRBJ2-5	14	CSVATGSGQETQYF	TGCAGCGTTGCAACAGGGTCGGGGCAAGAGACCCAGTACTTC
TRBV19	TRBD1	NA	TRBJ2-2	14	CASSTDRGTGELFF	TGTGCCAGTAGTACGGACAGGGGGACCGGGGAGCTGTTTTTT
TRBV5-1	TRBD2	NA	TRBJ2-5	15	CASSSGPGLQETQYF	TGCGCCAGCAGCTCCGGCCCGGGACTACAAGAGACCCAGTACTTC
TRBV9	NA	NA	TRBJ1-5	14	CASSVGGANQPQHF	TGTGCCAGCAGCGTAGGCGGCGCCAATCAGCCCCAGCATTTT
TRBV9	TRBD2	NA	TRBJ2-1	17	CASSVRGVAGTVHEQFF	TGTGCCAGCAGCGTACGGGGAGTAGCGGGGACCGTACATGAGCAGTTCTTC
TRBV2	NA	NA	TRBJ2-4	15	CASSSPGAAKNIQYF	TGTGCCAGCAGTTCCCCAGGGGCGGCCAAAAACATTCAGTACTTC
TRBV6-5	TRBD1	NA	TRBJ1-6	16	CASSYRQGGYNSPLHF	TGTGCCAGCAGTTACCGACAGGGGGGCTATAATTCACCCCTCCACTTT
TRBV3-1/TRBV3-2	TRBD1	NA	TRBJ1-1	14	CASSQGGTGTEAFF	TGTGCCAGCAGCCAAGGGGGGACAGGGACTGAAGCTTTCTTT
TRBV6-6	NA	NA	TRBJ1-6	18	CASSPPQGTSSYNSPLHF	TGTGCCAGCAGTCCCCCCCAGGGGACGAGCTCCTATAATTCACCCCTCCACTTT
TRBV3-1/TRBV3-2	TRBD2	once	TRBJ2-3	18	CASSQEGTSGGAEDTQYF	TGTGCCAGCAGCCAAGAGGGGACTAGCGGGGGGGCCGAGGATACGCAGTATTTT
TRBV6-1	NA	few	TRBJ1-1	17	CASSGGRRGLMNTEAFF	TGTGCCAGCAGTGGGGGGCGGAGAGGATTGATGAACACTGAAGCTTTCTTT
TRBV25-1	NA	NA	TRBJ1-2	14	CASSDRRSNYGYTF	TGTGCCAGCAGCGACAGGCGTTCTAACTATGGCTACACCTTC
TRBV27	NA	NA	TRBJ1-5	15	CASSKSIARAQPQHF	TGTGCCAGCAGTAAAAGTATCGCGAGGGCTCAGCCCCAGCATTTT
TRBV2	NA	NA	TRBJ2-7	14	CASLEGQGPYEQYF	TGTGCCAGCCTGGAGGGTCAGGGACCCTACGAGCAGTACTTC
TRBV6-4	TRBD2	few	TRBJ2-3	14	CASSAGGPTDTQYF	TGTGCCAGCAGTGCGGGGGGGCCCACAGATACGCAGTATTTT
TRBV15	TRBD2	NA	TRBJ2-7	12	CATSTAGGEQYF	TGTGCCACCAGCACAGCGGGGGGCGAGCAGTACTTC
TRBV3-1/TRBV3-2	NA	NA	TRBJ2-3	13	CATTSLATDTQYF	TGTGCCACCACCTCACTAGCCACAGATACGCAGTATTTT
TRBV18	TRBD1	few	TRBJ2-1	16	CASSPRRDRDHNEQFF	TGTGCCAGCTCACCACGCCGGGACAGGGACCACAATGAGCAGTTCTTC
TRBV5-1	NA	NA	TRBJ1-1	15	CASSPSGGVNTEAFF	TGCGCCAGCAGCCCCTCGGGAGGGGTGAACACTGAAGCTTTCTTT
TRBV7-8	NA	NA	TRBJ1-1	15	CASSTGQTLDTEAFF	TGTGCCAGCAGCACCGGACAAACTCTGGACACTGAAGCTTTCTTT
TRBV3-1/TRBV3-2	TRBD2	NA	TRBJ2-3	16	CASSQVGLAATDTQYF	TGTGCCAGCAGCCAAGTCGGCCTAGCGGCCACAGATACGCAGTATTTT